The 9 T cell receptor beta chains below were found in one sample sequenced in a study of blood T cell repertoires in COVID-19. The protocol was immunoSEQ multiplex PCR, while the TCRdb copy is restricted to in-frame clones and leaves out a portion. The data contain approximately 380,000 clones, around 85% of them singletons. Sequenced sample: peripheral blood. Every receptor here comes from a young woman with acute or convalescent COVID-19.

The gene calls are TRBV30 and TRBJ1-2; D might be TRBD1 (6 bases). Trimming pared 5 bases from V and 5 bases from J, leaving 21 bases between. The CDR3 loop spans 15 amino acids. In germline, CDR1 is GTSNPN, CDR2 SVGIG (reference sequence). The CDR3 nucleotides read TGTGCCTGGGGGACCGGACAGACCGTCCCTTATGGCTACACCTTC. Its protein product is CAWGTGQTVPYGYTF.

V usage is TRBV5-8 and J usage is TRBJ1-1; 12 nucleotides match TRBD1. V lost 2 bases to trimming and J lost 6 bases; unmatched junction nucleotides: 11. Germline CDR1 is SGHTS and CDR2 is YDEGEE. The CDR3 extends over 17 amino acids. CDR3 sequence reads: CASSFFNRDRGLPEAFF. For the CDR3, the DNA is TGTGCCAGCAGCTTCTTCAATCGGGACAGGGGGCTTCCTGAAGCTTTCTTT. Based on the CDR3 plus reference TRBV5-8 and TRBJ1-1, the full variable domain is EAGVTQSPTHLIKTRGQQATLRCSPISGHTSVYWYQQALGLGLQFLLWYDEGEERNRGNFPPRFSGRQFPNYSSELNVNALELEDSALYLCASSFFNRDRGLPEAFFGQGTRLTVV.

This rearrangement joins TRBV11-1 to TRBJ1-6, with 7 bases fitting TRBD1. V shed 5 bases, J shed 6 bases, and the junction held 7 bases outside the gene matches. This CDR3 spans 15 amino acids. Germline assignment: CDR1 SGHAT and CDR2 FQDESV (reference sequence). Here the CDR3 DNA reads TGTGCCAGCAGCGCGGGACAGCTCCTTAATTCACCCCTCCACTTT. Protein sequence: CASSAGQLLNSPLHF. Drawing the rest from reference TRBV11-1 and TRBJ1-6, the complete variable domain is EAEVAQSPRYKITEKSQAVAFWCDPISGHATLYWYRQILGQGPELLVQFQDESVVDDSQLPKDRFSAERLKGVDSTLKIQPAELGDSAMYLCASSAGQLLNSPLHFGNGTRLTVT.

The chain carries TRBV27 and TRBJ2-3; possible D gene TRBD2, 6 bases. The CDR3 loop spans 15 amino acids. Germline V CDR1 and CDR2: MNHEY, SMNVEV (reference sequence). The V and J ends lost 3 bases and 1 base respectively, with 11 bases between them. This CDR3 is CASSFLGLRTDTQYF. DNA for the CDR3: TGTGCCAGCAGTTTTTTGGGACTTCGCACAGATACGCAGTATTTT.

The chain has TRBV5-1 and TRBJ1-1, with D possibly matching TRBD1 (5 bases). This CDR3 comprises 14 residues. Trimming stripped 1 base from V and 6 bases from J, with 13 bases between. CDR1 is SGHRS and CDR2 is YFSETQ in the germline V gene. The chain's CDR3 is CASSLNLGTSEAFF. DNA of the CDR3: TGCGCCAGCAGCTTGAACTTGGGGACTTCTGAAGCTTTCTTT.

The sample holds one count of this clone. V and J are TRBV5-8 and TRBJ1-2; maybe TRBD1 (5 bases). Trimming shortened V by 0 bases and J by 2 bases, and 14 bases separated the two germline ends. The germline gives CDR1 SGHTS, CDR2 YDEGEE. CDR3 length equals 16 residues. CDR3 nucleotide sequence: TGTGCCAGCAGCTTGGGAGGAGGGGCGCCAAACTATGGCTACACCTTC. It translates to CASSLGGGAPNYGYTF.

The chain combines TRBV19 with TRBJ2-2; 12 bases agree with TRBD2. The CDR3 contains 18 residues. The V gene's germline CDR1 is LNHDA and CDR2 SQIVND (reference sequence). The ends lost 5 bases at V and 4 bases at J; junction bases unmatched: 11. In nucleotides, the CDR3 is TGTGCCAGTAGTCGGGCGACTAGCGGGGGACAGGGCACCGGGGAGCTGTTTTTT. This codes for CASSRATSGGQGTGELFF. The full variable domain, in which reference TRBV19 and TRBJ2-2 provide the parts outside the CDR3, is DGGITQSPKYLFRKEGQNVTLSCEQNLNHDAMYWYRQDPGQGLRLIYYSQIVNDFQKGDIAEGYSVSREKKESFPLTVTSAQKNPTAFYLCASSRATSGGQGTGELFFGEGSRLTVL.

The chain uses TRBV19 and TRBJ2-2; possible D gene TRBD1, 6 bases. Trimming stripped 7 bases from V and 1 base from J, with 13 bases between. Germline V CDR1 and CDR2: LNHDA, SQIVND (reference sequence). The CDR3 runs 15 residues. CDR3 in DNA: TGTGCCAGTACCTTGGACAGCCAGAACACCGGGGAGCTGTTTTTT. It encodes CASTLDSQNTGELFF.

As DNA, the CDR3 is TGTGCCAGCAGTATCCCCTTCGGGACAGGGGCTGTCTACGAGCAGTACTTC. Translated: CASSIPFGTGAVYEQYF. V usage is TRBV28 and J usage is TRBJ2-7; 10 bases match TRBD1. Germline-derived CDR1 and CDR2 are MDHEN and SYDVKM. With 5 bases clipped from V and 3 bases from J, the junction kept 13 bases outside the gene matches. CDR3 length equals 17 residues.